The clone carrying this T cell receptor (beta chain) was counted a few times. This record belongs to a study of blood T cells in healthy people across ages. The second PCR ran 7 to 11 cycles with a sample-barcoded 5' primer and J-beta primers. TCRdb processed the 5' RACE reads anew with MiXCR; each CDR3 protein has one entry. The sample contains some 1.6 million distinct CDR3 sequences, roughly a third of which appear only once. V shed 6 bases, J shed 6 bases, and the junction held 11 bases outside the gene matches. CDR1 is SQVTM, CDR2 ANQGSEA, per germline. The CDR3 has 13 residues. This receptor was taken from a woman aged 25 to 39 in good health. The chain recombines TRBV29-1 with TRBJ2-7; 7 positions agree with TRBD2. The sequencing sample was made of blood. CDR3 residues: CSVSGREPSEQYF. The CDR3, as DNA: TGCAGCGTGTCCGGGCGGGAGCCTTCCGAGCAGTACTTC.